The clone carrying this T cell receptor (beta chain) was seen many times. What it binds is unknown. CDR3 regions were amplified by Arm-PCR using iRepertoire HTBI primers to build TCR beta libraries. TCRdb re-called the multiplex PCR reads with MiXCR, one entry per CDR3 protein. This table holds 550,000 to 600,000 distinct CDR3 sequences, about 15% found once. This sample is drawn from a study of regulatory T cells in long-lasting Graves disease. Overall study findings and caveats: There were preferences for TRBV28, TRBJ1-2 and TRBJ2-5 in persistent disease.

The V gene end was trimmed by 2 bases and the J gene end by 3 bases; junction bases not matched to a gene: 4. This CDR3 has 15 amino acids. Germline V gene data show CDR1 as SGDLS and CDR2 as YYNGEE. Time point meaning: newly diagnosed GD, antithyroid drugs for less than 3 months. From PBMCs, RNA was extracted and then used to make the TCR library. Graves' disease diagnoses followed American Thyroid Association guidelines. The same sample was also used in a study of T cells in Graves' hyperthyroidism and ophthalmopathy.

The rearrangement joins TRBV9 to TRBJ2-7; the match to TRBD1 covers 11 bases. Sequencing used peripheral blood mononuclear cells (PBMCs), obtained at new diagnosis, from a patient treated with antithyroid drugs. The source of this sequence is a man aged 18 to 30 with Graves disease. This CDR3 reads CASSVGGTGGYEQYF. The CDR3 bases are TGTGCCAGCAGCGTTGGCGGGACAGGGGGCTACGAGCAGTACTTC.